This T cell receptor (beta chain) derives from a study of T-cell reconstitution after alpha-beta-depleted transplantation in children. Study conclusions and caveats: Roughly two months post-transplant, alpha-beta T cells reportedly originated from several hundred graft clones that had expanded. T-cell numbers and diversity, one year after transplant, stemmed largely from T cells that were newly produced.

This clonotype was observed many times. What it recognizes is unknown. This sample's TCRbeta library carried unique molecular identifier barcodes. MiXCR, applied by TCRdb to the PCR reads, yields one record per CDR3 protein. The repertoire holds 300,000 to 400,000 distinct CDR3 sequences, with around 16% as singletons. The sample in question was PBMCs, mostly from graft donor cells, obtained 360 days after TCRalphabeta/CD19-depleted stem cell transplant. The origin of this receptor is a male patient aged 2 to 10 who had a stem cell transplant for acute lymphoblastic leukemia, so the T cells may come from the graft donor.

CDR3 region: CASSFAFYEQYF. In DNA, the CDR3 is TGTGCCAGCAGTTTCGCTTTCTACGAGCAGTACTTC. The gene calls are TRBV12-3 or TRBV12-4 and TRBJ2-7; no definite D call. Trimming cost V 3 bases and J 3 bases, with 6 bases left between them. The CDR3 length is 12 residues.